Detailed here is one TCR beta chain. The data belong to a study of blood T cell repertoires in COVID-19. Study in general: Material from acute and convalescent COVID-19 was sourced from the United States, Italy and Spain. The analysed material was cDNA or gDNA that came from T cells, B-cell-depleted T cells, or PBMCs.

CDR3 size: 13 residues. Germline assignment: CDR1 SGHTA and CDR2 FQGNSA. V shed 4 bases and J shed 3 bases, with 7 bases lying between them. As handled by the study authors: The assay estimated nucleated cells by amplifying reference gene primers. Assay: immunoSEQ multiplex PCR; the TCRdb copy retains only in-frame clones and omits some. V and J calls and clone size are those listed in that table; D and trimming were worked out from the DNA. The table has 200,000 to 300,000 clones, 80% to 85% seen once. The V and J genes are TRBV7-2 and TRBJ1-5; a weak D match, TRBD1 (6 bases). Sequencing used peripheral blood. This sequence originates from a woman aged 60-75 years with active or convalescent COVID-19. DNA of the CDR3: TGTGCCAGCAGCTGGGGACACAATCAGCCCCAGCATTTT. This sequence encodes CASSWGHNQPQHF.